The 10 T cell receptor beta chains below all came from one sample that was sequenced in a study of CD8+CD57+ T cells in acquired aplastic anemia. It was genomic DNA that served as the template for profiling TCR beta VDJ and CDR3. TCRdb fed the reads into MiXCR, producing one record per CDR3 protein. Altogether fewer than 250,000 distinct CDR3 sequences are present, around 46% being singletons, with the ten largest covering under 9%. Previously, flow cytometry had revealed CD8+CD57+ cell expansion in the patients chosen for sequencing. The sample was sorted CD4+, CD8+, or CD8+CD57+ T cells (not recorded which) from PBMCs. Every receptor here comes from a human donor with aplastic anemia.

CDR3 DNA sequence: TGCAGTGCTAGCTTCGGGACAGGGAGTTCACCCCTCCACTTT. It encodes CSASFGTGSSPLHF. The chain recombines TRBV20-1 with TRBJ1-6, with 9 bases aligning to TRBD1. CDR1 and CDR2 from the germline V gene are DFQATT and SNEGSKA (reference sequence). V was clipped by 3 bases and J by 9 bases; unmatched bases: 6. The CDR3 has 14 amino acids.

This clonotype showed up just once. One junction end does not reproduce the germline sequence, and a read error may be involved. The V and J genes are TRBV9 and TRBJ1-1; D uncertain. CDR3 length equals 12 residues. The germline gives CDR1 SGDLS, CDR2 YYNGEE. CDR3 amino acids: CASSARAEEAFF. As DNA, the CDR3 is TGTGCCAGCAGCGCCCGGGCAGAAGAAGCTTTCTTC. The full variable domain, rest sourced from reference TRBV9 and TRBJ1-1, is DSGVTQTPKHLITATGQRVTLRCSPRSGDLSVYWYQQSLDQGLQFLIQYYNGEERAKGNILERFSAQQFPDLHSELNLSSLELGDSALYFCASSARAEEAFFGQGTRLTVV.

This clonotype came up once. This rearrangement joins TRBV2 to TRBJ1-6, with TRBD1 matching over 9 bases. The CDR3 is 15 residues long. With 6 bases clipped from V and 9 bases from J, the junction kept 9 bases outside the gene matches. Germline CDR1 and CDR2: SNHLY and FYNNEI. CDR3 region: CASSSTGTGFSPLHF. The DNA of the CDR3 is TGTGCCAGCAGCTCTACCGGGACAGGGTTTTCACCCCTCCACTTT. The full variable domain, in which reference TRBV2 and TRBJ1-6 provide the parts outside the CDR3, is EPEVTQTPSHQVTQMGQEVILRCVPISNHLYFYWYRQILGQKVEFLVSFYNNEISEKSEIFDDQFSVERPDGSNFTLKIRSTKLEDSAMYFCASSSTGTGFSPLHFGNGTRLTVT.

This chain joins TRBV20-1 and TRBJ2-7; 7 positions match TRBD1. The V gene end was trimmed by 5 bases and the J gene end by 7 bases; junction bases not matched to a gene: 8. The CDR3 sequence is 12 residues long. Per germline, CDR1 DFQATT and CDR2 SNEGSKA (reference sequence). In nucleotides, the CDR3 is TGCAGTGCTGACCGACAGGGTCATGAGCAGTACTTC. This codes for CSADRQGHEQYF.

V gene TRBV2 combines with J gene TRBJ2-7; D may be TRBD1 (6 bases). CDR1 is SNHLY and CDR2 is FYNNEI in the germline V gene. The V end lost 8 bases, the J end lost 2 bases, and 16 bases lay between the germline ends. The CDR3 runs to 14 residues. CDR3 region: CASDRTWIPYEQYF. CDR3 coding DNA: TGTGCCAGCGACAGGACGTGGATTCCCTACGAGCAGTACTTC.

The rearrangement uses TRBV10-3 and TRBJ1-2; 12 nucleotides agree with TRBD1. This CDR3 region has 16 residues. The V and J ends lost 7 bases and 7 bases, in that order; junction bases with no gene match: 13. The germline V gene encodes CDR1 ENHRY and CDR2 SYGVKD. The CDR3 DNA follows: TGTGCCATCATCGGGACAGGGGGCGAGAGGAAGATTGGCTACACCTTC. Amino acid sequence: CAIIGTGGERKIGYTF.

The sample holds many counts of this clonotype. The CDR3 reads CASSFGTADGYTF. The CDR3 region has the DNA TGTGCCAGCAGCTTCGGGACAGCGGATGGCTACACCTTC. The chain is built from TRBV11-2 and TRBJ1-2; 7 nucleotides agree with TRBD1. V was pared by 3 bases and J by 6 bases, with 4 bases of the junction left unmatched. Germline loops: CDR1 SGHAT, CDR2 FQNNGV. This CDR3 has 13 residues.

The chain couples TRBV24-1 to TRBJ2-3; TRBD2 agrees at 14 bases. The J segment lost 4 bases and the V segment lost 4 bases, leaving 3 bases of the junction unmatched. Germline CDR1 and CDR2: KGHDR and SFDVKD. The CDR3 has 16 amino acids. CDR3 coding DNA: TGTGCCACCAGTGAGGGGACTAGCGGGGGACCAGATACGCAGTATTTT. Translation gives CATSEGTSGGPDTQYF.

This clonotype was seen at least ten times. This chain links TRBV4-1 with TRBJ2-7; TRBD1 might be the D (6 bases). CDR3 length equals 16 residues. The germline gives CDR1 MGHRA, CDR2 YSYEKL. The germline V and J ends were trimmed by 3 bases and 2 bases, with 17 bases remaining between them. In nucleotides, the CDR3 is TGCGCCAGCAGCCAGAGGATCCGGGACACCACCTACGAGCAGTACTTC. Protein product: CASSQRIRDTTYEQYF.

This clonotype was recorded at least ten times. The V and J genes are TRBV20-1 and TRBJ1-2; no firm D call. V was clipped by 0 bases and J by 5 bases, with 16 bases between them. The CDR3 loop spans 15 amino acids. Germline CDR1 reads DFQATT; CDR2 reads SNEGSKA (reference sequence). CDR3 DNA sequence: TGCAGTGCTAGAGATCTGGTATTGGAGGCTTATGGCTACACCTTC. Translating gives CSARDLVLEAYGYTF.